This T cell receptor (beta chain) was found in a study of cytomegalovirus exposure and HLA in healthy donors. Study conclusions and caveats: The authors confirmed in vitro that a few CMV-associated chains were specific for CMV antigens.

This CDR3 region has 13 residues. The germline V gene has CDR1 SGHRS and CDR2 YFSETQ. With 2 bases removed from V and 4 bases from J, the gap between germline ends came to 7 bases. About this clone itself: What it binds is not known.

The method was immunoSEQ multiplex PCR; TCRdb's version includes in-frame clones alone and lacks a portion of them. This sample yields about 58,000 clones, of which around nine tenths are seen a single time; approximately 1% belongs to the top ten. This clonotype was sampled from a man between 18 and 35 years old in good health and CMV-seronegative. The chain has TRBV5-1 and TRBJ2-1, with D possibly TRBD1 on 5 matching bases. Material: PBMCs. The DNA for the CDR3 is TGCGCCAGCAGCTTAGACAGTTACAATGAGCAGTTCTTC. Translating it yields CASSLDSYNEQFF.